The subject of this entry is one T cell receptor beta chain. Its antigen remains unidentified. The sample holds no much larger clone one base away, and base qualities are not on file. This sample was sequenced with an Illumina HiSeq 1500. Starting from the raw public reads, TCRdb applied fastp trimming at Q25, assembled clones with MiXCR and retained in-frame beta chains. Merged by CDR3 protein, the rows form single entries marked with the most common genes and DNA. For this sample the table gives some 500,000 distinct CDR3 sequences, of which around two fifths were detected only once. The ten most abundant clones make up around 48% of the sample. From cysteine to phenylalanine, the CDR3 is 14 amino acids long. Only CDR3 DNA is held: 42 bases, read in frame from base 1. Deletion took 5 bases off V and 9 bases off J, with a span of 17 bases between the germline ends. The germline V gene specifies ENHRY as CDR1 and SYGVKD as CDR2.

This entry is derived from a study of T cell repertoires in cytomegalovirus infection (dated by TCRdb to between 2018 and 2021). Regarding the study in general: Alongside well-studied HLA-B-restricted epitopes, the peptide stimulations were aimed at recently identified HLA-C-restricted CMV epitopes, whose presentation resists viral immunomodulation. The HLA type of each donor mattered for the analysis, because public TCR beta signatures pointed to carriage of CMV infection along with the matching HLA type.

This specimen's treatment or condition label, per the study, means: in vitro stimulation with specific CMV peptide epitopes to enrich CMV-specific T cells. Broader findings and caveats from the paper: The ex vivo response was dominated by HLA-C-restricted CMV-specific TCR beta clonotypes, which also provided the single most frequent clonotype in two of eight donors. Cumulative frequency of public TCR beta family members discriminated carriers of CMV infection plus the relevant HLA type in this cohort and an independent approximately 370-donor cohort.

The rearrangement joined TRBV10-3 to TRBJ2-1, with no reliable assignment of the D segment. The sequence was obtained from a human donor in good health (CMV status not recorded). Some clones in this sample may be carry-over from other donors' samples. Sequenced here: cultured PBMCs, sampled from culture after CMV antigen stimulation. The DNA reads TGTGCCATCAGTTACACGGCCGATTTTTCTGAGCAGTTCTTC. Its protein is CAISYTADFSEQFF.